This T cell receptor beta chain was documented in a study of a mutant IDH1 vaccine in newly diagnosed glioma. The wider study: Earlier care involved radiotherapy, temozolomide, or both, and the majority received both. Study-level findings and limits: Pseudoprogression appears to have had no connection to changes in top peripheral T cell clonotypes.

Time point indicated: week 23, last vaccination. Vaccine doses each comprised 300 ug of mutant IDH1 20-mer peptide, with topical imiquimod. This CDR3 region has 16 residues. Germline V gene lookup returns CDR1 KGHSY and CDR2 FQNENV. As regards this clone: Its target is unknown. A read error may produce the germline difference seen at one junction end.

Only in-frame clones appear in the TCRdb table, and some are missing; sequencing was by immunoSEQ multiplex PCR. Among tens of thousands of clones listed, roughly 80% were seen once. This specimen was PBMCs, taken from a glioma patient whose treatment included an IDH1 peptide vaccine. The gene calls are TRBV16 and TRBJ1-2; 8 positions match TRBD1. The receptor's source is a man in his forties or fifties with glioma. CDR3 sequence (DNA): TGTGCCAGCAGCCAAATCGCGTTAGGACAGGGTTATGACTACACCTTC. Residues: CASSQIALGQGYDYTF.